This TCR beta chain was recovered during a study of shared clonotypes between healthy human individuals. CDR1 and CDR2 (germline): MNHEY, SVGAGI. The junction had 7 bases not matched to a gene; V was cut back by 2 bases and J by 4 bases. The CDR3 runs to 16 residues. The deep-level immunoSEQ assay was used. Each PCR replicate from the sorted subsets contained 200 to 250 ng DNA, which is tens of thousands of T cell genomes. The method was immunoSEQ multiplex PCR; TCRdb's version includes in-frame clones alone and lacks a portion of them. The sample lists 2 million to 2.5 million clones; over 85% were seen once.

This rearrangement joins TRBV6-5 to TRBJ2-5; 10 positions match TRBD2. The clonotype originates from a man younger than 35 in good health. Some clones in this sample may be carry-over from other donors' samples. The sequenced material came from naive CD4+ T cells from PBMCs. As for subset: CD45RA+ positively selected. As DNA, the CDR3 is TGTGCCAGCAGTTACGATGTCCCTAGCGGGAGAGAGACCCAGTACTTC. Amino acids: CASSYDVPSGRETQYF.